Below are 12 T cell receptor beta chains sequenced from a single sample in a study of T cells in Graves' hyperthyroidism and ophthalmopathy. Using RNA transcripts as the source, TCR beta CDR3 regions were amplified. RT-PCR in the first round (using the HTBI primer set) targeted the TCR CDR3. Via MiXCR, TCRdb re-called the multiplex PCR reads, giving one row per CDR3 protein. The repertoire consists of about 590,000 distinct CDR3 sequences, with about 15% occurring once and the leading ten covering roughly 6.6%. The material sequenced was blood. These receptors were collected from a woman aged 25 to 39 with Graves' hyperthyroidism.

A few counts support this clonotype. The genes are TRBV7-2 and TRBJ1-5; TRBD1 matches 7 bases. The CDR3 is made up of 16 amino acids. From germline, CDR1 is SGHTA and CDR2 FQGNSA. J lost 3 bases, V lost 1 base, and 6 bases had no gene match. CDR3 nucleotide sequence: TGTGCCAGCAGCTTAGATGCAGGGGGATCCAATCAGCCCCAGCATTTT. Its protein is CASSLDAGGSNQPQHF.

This clonotype was seen ten or more times. CDR3 coding DNA: TGCGCCAGCAGCTTGTCCAGGATGACGGGGAGGTCTGAGCAGTACTTC. Protein: CASSLSRMTGRSEQYF. V is TRBV5-1 and J is TRBJ2-7; D may be TRBD2 (6 bases). The CDR3 length is 16 residues. CDR1 is SGHRS, CDR2 YFSETQ, per germline. V was trimmed by 1 base and J by 7 bases, leaving 21 bases between them.

This clonotype came up a few times. The CDR3 DNA is TGTGCCAGCAGCCAAAGGGGACTAGCGGGAGGGACCGGAGGAGATACGCAGTATTTT. This translates into CASSQRGLAGGTGGDTQYF. This chain joins TRBV25-1 and TRBJ2-3; 16 bases are shared with TRBD2. This CDR3 is 19 amino acids long. Germline V gives CDR1 MGHDK, CDR2 SYGVNS. The V and J ends lost 6 bases and 5 bases, in that order; junction bases with no gene match: 14.

This clonotype occurred many times. The rearrangement links TRBV27 to TRBJ2-3, with TRBD1 as a possible D gene (5 bases). The CDR3 contains 16 residues. Between the trimmed V and J ends, which lost 7 bases and 1 base, there was a span of 18 bases. Germline V gives CDR1 MNHEY, CDR2 SMNVEV (reference sequence). DNA of the CDR3: TGTGCCAGCAACCCGGCAGGGCGGTACCGCACAGATACGCAGTATTTT. It translates to CASNPAGRYRTDTQYF.

With regard to this clonotype: This may be a read error: a much more frequent sequence differs by one nucleotide. This rearrangement joins TRBV27 to TRBJ2-1, with D possibly being TRBD2 (6 bases). Germline V CDR1 and CDR2: MNHEY, SMNVEV (reference sequence). This CDR3 has 15 amino acids. As DNA, the CDR3 is TGTGCCAGCAGTTTATTTTCCCGGGAGTTGAATGAGCAGTCCTTC. Translating gives CASSLFSRELNEQSF.

The chain couples TRBV6-4 to TRBJ2-3, with unresolved D. The CDR3 sequence is 14 residues long. The germline V gene has CDR1 MRHNA and CDR2 SNTAGT. Trimming left V 6 bases short and J 1 base short, with 11 bases between. The CDR3 DNA reads as TGTGCCAGCAGAATATCTAGGGGCACAGATACGCAGTATTTT. Translated, it gives CASRISRGTDTQYF.

In this sample, this clonotype turned up many times. V usage is TRBV5-1 and J usage is TRBJ1-1; the D gene is possibly TRBD1 (5 bases). The V and J ends lost 3 bases and 2 bases respectively, with 11 bases between them. CDR3 length: 14 residues. CDR1 SGHRS and CDR2 YFSETQ come from the germline V gene. The CDR3 nucleotides are TGCGCCAGCAGCTACGGGACCCTCAACACTGAAGCTTTCTTT. Its translation: CASSYGTLNTEAFF.

This clonotype was detected many times. The J gene is TRBJ1-2, the V gene TRBV28; TRBD1 might be the D (5 bases). Germline V gene data show CDR1 as MDHEN and CDR2 as SYDVKM. Between the trimmed V and J ends, which lost 5 bases and 6 bases, there was a span of 13 bases. CDR3 length equals 13 residues. CDR3 nucleotides: TGTGCCAGCAGTCAGGGAGAGCCTAATGGCTACACCTTC. Translation gives CASSQGEPNGYTF.

CDR3 amino acids: CASSLLQGYQFSPLHF. The CDR3 DNA follows: TGTGCCAGCAGCTTACTACAGGGGTACCAATTTTCACCCCTCCACTTT. The chain links TRBV7-9 to TRBJ1-6; TRBD1 matches at 7 bases. Trimming took 2 bases from V and 9 from J; bases not matched to a gene: 10. Per the germline V gene, CDR1 is SEHNR and CDR2 is FQNEAQ (reference sequence). This CDR3 is built from 16 residues. Full variable domain (outside the CDR3, taken from reference TRBV7-9 and TRBJ1-6): DTGVSQNPRHKITKRGQNVTFRCDPISEHNRLYWYRQTLGQGPEFLTYFQNEAQLEKSRLLSDRFSAERPKGSFSTLEIQRTEQGDSAMYLCASSLLQGYQFSPLHFGNGTRLTVT.

The chain joins TRBV5-6 to TRBJ2-3; D is ambiguous. From germline, CDR1 is SGHDT and CDR2 YYEEEE. CDR3 length: 16 amino acids. V gave up 4 bases and J gave up 2 bases, with 17 bases separating them. CDR3 sequence: CASSPMYADITDTQYF. For the CDR3, the DNA is TGTGCCAGCAGCCCTATGTATGCCGATATCACAGATACGCAGTATTTT.

Regarding this clonotype: A junction boundary mismatches the germline segment, possibly from a read error. V gene TRBV12-3 or TRBV12-4 combines with J gene TRBJ2-2; no clear D. The CDR3 has 14 amino acids. In nucleotides, the CDR3 is TGCGCCAGCAGAAATTCCGGGTCTAACGGGGAGCTGTTTTTT. Protein: CASRNSGSNGELFF.

This clonotype has a count of ten or more. The chain combines TRBV28 with TRBJ2-7; TRBD2 might be the D (5 bases). The CDR3 length is 12 residues. Germline-derived CDR1 and CDR2 are MDHEN and SYDVKM. The CDR3 here is CAANGGLYEQYF. CDR3 bases: TGTGCGGCAAATGGAGGTCTCTACGAGCAGTACTTC.